This T cell receptor (beta chain) emerged from a study of T cell responses to AZD1222 COVID-19 vaccine. The data were produced by immunoSEQ multiplex PCR, yet TCRdb's version contains in-frame clones alone and is incomplete. The table shows roughly 120,000 clones, with 70% to 90% occurring only once. The CDR3 covers 12 residues. V shed 6 bases and J shed 10 bases, with 15 bases lying between them. On this clone itself: Its specificity is not known.

The study's findings and limits: Donors skewed white British and female; clonal diversity was possibly underestimated.

The sequencing used peripheral blood, collected on day 0 of AZD1222 vaccination. This rearrangement joins TRBV12-3 or TRBV12-4 to TRBJ1-1; no clear D gene. The TCR sequence derives from an adult in good health. The CDR3: CASSLYPEGAFF. The CDR3 bases are TGTGCCAGCAGCCTCTATCCGGAAGGAGCTTTCTTT.